This TCR beta chain was identified in a study of monozygotic twins with inflammatory bowel disease. From the 5' RACE reads, TCRdb lists one entry per CDR3 protein and no DNA. This sample contains fewer than 150,000 distinct CDR3 sequences. This CDR3 contains 13 residues. The source material was blood. The chain is built from TRBV12-3 or TRBV12-4 and TRBJ2-7. This receptor was obtained from a human donor with ulcerative colitis or Crohn's disease, or a healthy co-twin of an affected twin (not recorded which). The CDR3 loop reads CASSLASTYEQYF.